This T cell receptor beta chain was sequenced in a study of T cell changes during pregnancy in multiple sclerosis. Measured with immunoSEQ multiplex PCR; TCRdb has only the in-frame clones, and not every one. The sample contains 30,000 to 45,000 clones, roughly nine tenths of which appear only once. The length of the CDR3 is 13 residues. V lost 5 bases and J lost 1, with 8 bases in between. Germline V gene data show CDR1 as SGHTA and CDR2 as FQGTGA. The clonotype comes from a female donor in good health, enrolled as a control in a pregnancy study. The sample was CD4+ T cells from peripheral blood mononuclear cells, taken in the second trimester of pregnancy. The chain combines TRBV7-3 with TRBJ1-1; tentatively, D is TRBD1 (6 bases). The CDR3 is CASSRQENTEAFF. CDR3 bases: TGTGCCAGCAGCAGACAGGAGAACACTGAAGCTTTCTTT.